This TCR beta chain was identified during a study of spatial heterogeneity in lung cancer. TCRdb independently ran MiXCR on the 5' RACE reads; one entry per CDR3 protein. This sample yields tens of thousands of distinct CDR3 sequences, of which 7% to 10% are seen a single time; roughly 16% belongs to the top ten. This clonotype was picked up many times. Time point described: sample taken at primary tumor resection. TCRs were sequenced from unsorted whole RNA of tumor, nontumor lung or PBMC. The donors comprised 70 to 85 untreated early-stage non-small cell lung cancer patients. The sequence derives from a female donor with early-stage non-small cell lung cancer. The material sequenced was PBMCs, taken at surgery.

The CDR3 region has the DNA TGTGCCAGCAGTCAGACGGGACAGGGCTACAATGAGCAGTTCTTC. This codes for CASSQTGQGYNEQFF. J is TRBJ2-1 and V is TRBV3-1, with 9 positions matching TRBD1. The length of the CDR3 is 15 residues. Trimming removed 6 bases from V and 3 bases from J; junction bases left unmatched: 6. Per germline, CDR1 LGHDT and CDR2 YNNKEL (reference sequence).